These 32 T cell receptor beta chains share one sample of origin, sequenced in a study of spatial heterogeneity in lung cancer. Sample time point: blood at routine non-recurrence follow-up after resection. Via MiXCR, TCRdb re-called the 5' RACE reads, giving one row per CDR3 protein. The repertoire holds 25,000 to 35,000 distinct CDR3 sequences, with approximately 5.9% as singletons. The input for sequencing was PBMCs, taken at follow-up. The source of these receptors is a female donor with early-stage non-small cell lung cancer.

This clonotype was detected many times. The CDR3 sequence: CASSLQGRQSPLHF. DNA for the CDR3: TGTGCCAGCAGTTTGCAGGGGCGGCAATCACCCCTCCACTTT. The V and J genes are TRBV2 and TRBJ1-6, with a weak D call TRBD1 (6 bases). This CDR3 spans 14 amino acids. V was cut by 5 bases and J by 10 bases, with 15 bases left in between. Germline V CDR1 and CDR2: SNHLY, FYNNEI.

There are many counts of this clonotype. The V gene is TRBV2, the J gene TRBJ2-7, with D perhaps given as TRBD1 or TRBD2 (6 bases each). Deletions cut 7 bases from V and 4 bases from J, with 17 bases between. The CDR3 has 14 residues. Per germline, CDR1 SNHLY and CDR2 FYNNEI. CDR3 DNA sequence: TGTGCCAGCAAGGGGGGTCTCGAATCGTACGAGCAGTACTTC. Translated, it gives CASKGGLESYEQYF.

This clonotype was observed many times. This chain links TRBV30 with TRBJ2-1; a weak D match, TRBD2 (6 bases). The CDR3 sequence is 16 residues long. V was cut by 3 bases and J by 0 bases, with 15 bases left in between. The germline gives CDR1 GTSNPN, CDR2 SVGIG (reference sequence). For the CDR3, the DNA is TGTGCCTGGAGAAAGGGGCGGGATCCCTCCTACAATGAGCAGTTCTTC. It codes for CAWRKGRDPSYNEQFF.

This clonotype was detected many times. The chain recombines TRBV6-5 with TRBJ2-3; tentatively, D is TRBD2 (6 bases). V was trimmed by 6 bases and J by 7 bases, leaving 11 bases between them. Germline V lookup: CDR1 MNHEY, CDR2 SVGAGI. The CDR3 loop spans 12 amino acids. CDR3 nucleotides: TGTGCCAGCAGCCAGGAGGGGTATACGCAGTATTTT. It yields the protein CASSQEGYTQYF.

This clonotype has ten or more counts. The chain couples TRBV20-1 to TRBJ2-1, with unresolved D. Germline CDR1 DFQATT, CDR2 SNEGSKA (reference sequence). This CDR3 is built from 14 residues. Between the trimmed V and J ends, which lost 3 bases and 1 base, there was a span of 10 bases. CDR3 loop: CSASVRLSYNEQFF. CDR3 in DNA: TGCAGTGCTAGTGTACGGCTATCCTACAATGAGCAGTTCTTC.

This clonotype was recorded many times. The chain recombines TRBV10-3 with TRBJ2-7, with a possible D match to TRBD2 (6 bases). Trimming took off 3 bases at V and 6 bases at J, with 18 bases between the two ends. The CDR3 spans 15 residues. Germline lookup yields CDR1 ENHRY and CDR2 SYGVKD. CDR3 in amino acids: CAISEGTGERGEQYF. The CDR3 nucleotides read TGTGCCATCAGTGAAGGGACGGGAGAAAGGGGCGAGCAGTACTTC.

In its sample, this clonotype was seen many times. The chain joins TRBV6-2 or TRBV6-3 to TRBJ2-7; 13 bases fit TRBD2. Germline assignment: CDR1 MNHEY and CDR2 SVGEGT. CDR3 length: 16 amino acids. The J segment lost 0 bases and the V segment lost 6 bases, leaving 5 bases of the junction unmatched. The CDR3 coding sequence is TGTGCCAGCAGAGACGGACTAGCGGGAGTCTCCTACGAGCAGTACTTC. Protein sequence: CASRDGLAGVSYEQYF.

The sample holds many counts of this clonotype. The rearrangement links TRBV5-1 to TRBJ2-1; 12 positions match TRBD1. CDR3 size: 15 residues. CDR1 is SGHRS and CDR2 is YFSETQ in the germline V gene. V was clipped by 0 bases and J by 8 bases; unmatched bases: 3. The CDR3 reads CASSLEGDRGHEQFF. The CDR3 DNA reads TGCGCCAGCAGCTTGGAAGGGGACAGGGGGCATGAGCAGTTCTTC.

In its sample, this clonotype was seen a few times. At one of its ends the junction is not consistent with the germline gene, which may arise from a read error. V is TRBV15 and J is TRBJ2-1, with a tentative D call TRBD1 (6 bases). The CDR3 extends over 14 amino acids. In germline, CDR1 is LNHNV, CDR2 YYDKDF (reference sequence). The CDR3 protein is CSTSGQSSYNEQFF. Written as DNA, the CDR3 is TGTTCCACCAGCGGACAGAGCTCCTACAATGAGCAGTTCTTC.

This clonotype came up many times. The chain has TRBV20-1 and TRBJ1-1; 8 bases align to TRBD1. Trimming took 5 bases from V and 6 from J; bases not matched to a gene: 8. This CDR3 contains 13 residues. From germline, CDR1 is DFQATT and CDR2 SNEGSKA (reference sequence). The CDR3 nucleotides read TGCAGTGCTGGGGCCGGACAGGGCTCTGAAGCTTTCTTT. Translation gives CSAGAGQGSEAFF.

This clonotype was counted many times. This rearrangement joins TRBV5-6 to TRBJ2-1, with 10 bases identical to TRBD1. V shed 4 bases, J shed 10 bases, and the junction held 14 bases outside the gene matches. Germline V gene sequence: CDR1 SGHDT, CDR2 YYEEEE. CDR3 size: 16 residues. CDR3 sequence: CASSPAPGQGRGEQFF. In DNA, the CDR3 is TGTGCCAGCAGCCCGGCTCCGGGACAGGGGCGTGGGGAGCAGTTCTTC.

The chain has TRBV4-2 and TRBJ2-7; TRBD2 matches at 12 bases. CDR1 is LGHNA and CDR2 is YNFKEQ in the germline V gene. V shed 0 bases and J 0 bases; nucleotides not matched to a gene: 6. This CDR3 contains 18 residues. CDR3 sequence reads: CASSQDKRTSGNSYEQYF. As DNA, the CDR3 is TGTGCCAGCAGCCAAGATAAAAGGACTAGCGGGAACTCCTACGAGCAGTACTTC.

The table lists this clonotype with many counts. J is TRBJ1-5 and V is TRBV19, with 7 bases fitting TRBD1. Germline CDR1 is LNHDA and CDR2 is SQIVND (reference sequence). CDR3 length: 15 residues. After removal of 3 bases from V and 2 bases from J, the junction contained 4 bases not matched to a gene. CDR3 region: CASSILDRGNQPQHF. The CDR3, as DNA: TGTGCCAGTAGTATCCTCGACAGGGGCAATCAGCCCCAGCATTTT.

This clonotype was observed at least ten times. The chain carries TRBV7-3 and TRBJ2-5; either TRBD1 or TRBD2 may fit D (6 bases each). The germline V gene has CDR1 SGHTA and CDR2 FQGTGA. Trimming pared 0 bases from V and 1 base from J, leaving 12 bases between. This CDR3 contains 16 residues. The CDR3 reads CASSLTIGGGQETQYF. The CDR3, as DNA: TGTGCCAGCAGCTTAACGATCGGAGGGGGCCAAGAGACCCAGTACTTC.

The chain links TRBV19 to TRBJ1-5, with 7 bases aligning to TRBD1. This CDR3 is 14 amino acids long. Trimming at V came to 6 bases and at J to 7 bases, leaving 9 bases not matched to a gene. Looked up from germline, CDR1 is LNHDA and CDR2 is SQIVND (reference sequence). The CDR3 loop is CASRTVDREQPQHF. CDR3 DNA sequence: TGTGCCAGTAGGACCGTCGACAGGGAACAGCCCCAGCATTTT.

This clonotype has at least ten counts. CDR3 amino acids: CASKEAGNNEQFF. The CDR3 nucleotides are TGTGCCAGTAAAGAGGCGGGAAACAATGAGCAGTTCTTC. The chain carries TRBV19 and TRBJ2-1, with D tentatively TRBD2 (6 bases). The CDR3 is made up of 13 amino acids. V gave up 7 bases and J gave up 5 bases, with 12 bases separating them. Germline values: CDR1 LNHDA, CDR2 SQIVND (reference sequence).

There are many counts of this clonotype. J is TRBJ2-3 and V is TRBV20-1; TRBD2 matches 12 bases. The CDR3 length is 18 residues. Per the germline V gene, CDR1 is DFQATT and CDR2 is SNEGSKA (reference sequence). J was trimmed by 4 bases and V by 0 bases; bases with no gene match: 11. CDR3 nucleotide sequence: TGCAGTGCTAGAGATCTAGATTCGACTAGCGGGAGAGCAGATACGCAGTATTTT. It translates to CSARDLDSTSGRADTQYF.

This clonotype was counted many times. The chain employs TRBV9 and TRBJ1-2, with TRBD1 as a possible D gene (5 bases). From germline, CDR1 is SGDLS and CDR2 YYNGEE. The ends were cut back, 2 bases at V and 4 bases at J, with 6 bases in the middle. The CDR3 totals 12 residues. CDR3 nucleotide sequence: TGTGCCAGCAGCGTGGGACTCTATGGCTACACCTTC. Translation gives CASSVGLYGYTF.

This clonotype has ten or more counts. The rearrangement uses TRBV28 and TRBJ2-7; 9 nucleotides line up with TRBD1. Germline CDR1 MDHEN, CDR2 SYDVKM. This CDR3 has 17 residues. The V and J ends lost 4 bases and 3 bases, in that order; junction bases with no gene match: 13. As DNA, the CDR3 is TGTGCCAGCAGTTCCTGGGGAGGGACAGGGATGAACTACGAGCAGTACTTC. This translates into CASSSWGGTGMNYEQYF.

This clonotype was seen ten or more times. The V call is TRBV20-1, the J call TRBJ2-5, with TRBD1 matching 8 bases. V lost 5 bases and J lost 5; bases outside the gene matches: 10. Germline assignment: CDR1 DFQATT and CDR2 SNEGSKA (reference sequence). The CDR3 totals 14 residues. Here the CDR3 DNA reads TGCAGTGCTTTCTGGACAGGGCGCGGGGAGACCCAGTACTTC. It translates to CSAFWTGRGETQYF.

This clonotype was recorded many times. This chain links TRBV7-3 with TRBJ2-3; D is possibly TRBD2 (7 bases). The germline V gene encodes CDR1 SGHTA and CDR2 FQGTGA. V shed 5 bases and J shed 2 bases, with 23 bases lying between them. This CDR3 is 18 amino acids long. Here the CDR3 DNA reads TGTGCCAGCAGCCGCCATCCCCCAGGGGAGGGGGACACAGATACGCAGTATTTT. Protein sequence: CASSRHPPGEGDTDTQYF.

The sample holds many counts of this clonotype. V usage is TRBV10-3 and J usage is TRBJ2-5; D call uncertain. Germline CDR1 is ENHRY and CDR2 is SYGVKD. The CDR3 consists of 11 residues. V dropped 6 bases and J dropped 2 bases, with 4 bases sitting between them. CDR3 nucleotide sequence: TGTGCCATCAGCGCTCAAGAGACCCAGTACTTC. It is translated as CAISAQETQYF.

V and J are TRBV3-1 and TRBJ1-6, with D possibly matching TRBD1 (5 bases). V dropped 4 bases and J dropped 10 bases, with 14 bases sitting between them. Germline V lookup: CDR1 LGHDT, CDR2 YNNKEL (reference sequence). The CDR3 loop spans 14 amino acids. Here the CDR3 DNA reads TGTGCCAGCAGCCCCGGGGGACCTCGGTCACCCCTCCACTTT. The encoded protein is CASSPGGPRSPLHF.

The rearrangement uses TRBV15 and TRBJ2-1, with TRBD2 as a possible D gene (5 bases). CDR3 length: 15 amino acids. V lost 3 bases, J lost 6 bases, and 15 bases lay in between. CDR1 and CDR2 from the germline V gene are LNHNV and YYDKDF (reference sequence). In nucleotides, the CDR3 is TGTGCCACCAGCAGGGACGGTGCGGGCTTCAATGAGCAGTTCTTC. This translates into CATSRDGAGFNEQFF.

This clonotype was counted many times. The chain carries TRBV5-6 and TRBJ2-1, with 7 bases aligning to TRBD1. From germline, CDR1 is SGHDT and CDR2 YYEEEE. The V gene end was trimmed by 0 bases and the J gene end by 4 bases; junction bases not matched to a gene: 1. CDR3 length: 14 residues. CDR3 nucleotides: TGTGCCAGCAGCTTGGGACAGGGATACAATGAGCAGTTCTTC. Translating gives CASSLGQGYNEQFF.

This clonotype was observed a handful of times. The chain carries TRBV5-6 and TRBJ2-1, with D perhaps TRBD2 (6 bases). The length of the CDR3 is 15 residues. Trimming removed 1 base at V and 9 bases at J, with 17 bases between. Looked up from germline, CDR1 is SGHDT and CDR2 is YYEEEE. CDR3 DNA: TGTGCCAGCAGCTTGCCGGGAGAGTTGGTAGGTGAGCAGTTCTTC. This gives the protein CASSLPGELVGEQFF.

This clonotype came up many times. This chain uses TRBV5-6 with TRBJ1-4; 8 bases are a match to TRBD1. The CDR3 length is 16 residues. Losses at the gene ends were 5 bases for V and 3 bases for J; bases not matched to a gene: 9. The V gene's germline CDR1 is SGHDT and CDR2 YYEEEE. The CDR3 DNA sequence: TGTGCCAGCAGTTACACAGGGGGAGCGGCTAATGAAAAACTGTTTTTT. Translation gives CASSYTGGAANEKLFF. Filled out from reference TRBV5-6 and TRBJ1-4, the complete variable domain reads DAGVTQSPTHLIKTRGQQVTLRCSPKSGHDTVSWYQQALGQGPQFIFQYYEEEERQRGNFPDRFSGHQFPNYSSELNVNALLLGDSALYLCASSYTGGAANEKLFFGSGTQLSVL.

This clonotype was counted many times. The chain has TRBV10-3 and TRBJ2-7; D perhaps matches TRBD1 (7 bases). Germline values: CDR1 ENHRY, CDR2 SYGVKD. This CDR3 is built from 14 residues. Trimming left V 6 bases short and J 1 base short, with 13 bases between. DNA for the CDR3: TGTGCCATCAGGAACTCAGGGGGGTCCTACGAGCAGTACTTC. It is translated as CAIRNSGGSYEQYF.

As regards this clonotype: A junction end diverges from the germline sequence, so it may reflect a read error. The chain has TRBV20-1 and TRBJ2-2; 7 nucleotides match TRBD2. Per germline, CDR1 DFQATT and CDR2 SNEGSKA (reference sequence). The CDR3 sequence is 12 residues long. CDR3 DNA sequence: TGCAGTGTCAGGAGGCAGAGCGGGGAGCTGGTTTTT. This codes for CSVRRQSGELVF.

Many counts were recorded for this clonotype. The chain recombines TRBV12-3 or TRBV12-4 with TRBJ2-3; 8 bases match TRBD2. The trim removed 6 bases at V and 4 bases at J, leaving 12 bases unmatched. This CDR3 has 16 amino acids. This CDR3 reads CASSGDRSGGADTQYF. CDR3 nucleotide sequence: TGTGCCAGCAGCGGCGATCGGAGCGGGGGCGCAGATACGCAGTATTTT.

The genes are TRBV5-5 and TRBJ2-2, with D possibly TRBD1 on 6 matching bases. The CDR3 is made up of 17 amino acids. Germline CDR1 is SGHKS and CDR2 is YYEKEE (reference sequence). V was shortened by 4 bases and J by 6 bases, with 22 bases between the two germline ends. Here the CDR3 reads CASSPPQGSPGPGELFF. As DNA, the CDR3 is TGTGCCAGCAGCCCCCCTCAGGGGTCGCCGGGACCCGGGGAGCTGTTTTTT.

This clonotype has just a few counts. The chain has TRBV18 and TRBJ2-2, with unresolved D. The length of the CDR3 is 16 residues. Trimming stripped 5 bases from V and 1 base from J, with 14 bases between. Germline CDR1 is KGHSH and CDR2 is LQKENI. The CDR3 reads CASSTTENRNTGELFF. The CDR3 DNA reads TGTGCCAGCTCAACAACCGAGAACCGGAACACCGGGGAGCTGTTTTTT.